A selection of T cell receptor beta chains follows, all from one sample in a study of T cell changes during pregnancy in multiple sclerosis. Measured with immunoSEQ multiplex PCR; TCRdb has only the in-frame clones, and not every one. This repertoire shows approximately 52,000 clones, about 92% found once; its top ten account for about 0.25%. The sample in question was CD4+ T cells from peripheral blood mononuclear cells, obtained in the third trimester of pregnancy. The receptors come from a female donor with multiple sclerosis, enrolled in a pregnancy study. The CDR3 runs from the conserved cysteine through the conserved F or W. A D gene is named only where the DNA matches it firmly. For some rows the clone size is stated as once, few or many, or as a class when expanded; others skip it.

D gene	V gene	J gene	clone size	CDR3 protein	CDR3 DNA
-	TRBV6-1	TRBJ1-5	-	CASSEGGIPNQPQHF	TGTGCCAGCAGTGAGGGGGGAATCCCCAATCAGCCCCAGCATTTT
TRBD2	TRBV6-1	TRBJ2-7	-	CASREAGGAYEQYF	TGTGCCAGCAGAGAAGCGGGGGGGGCTTACGAGCAGTACTTC
TRBD1	TRBV7-6	TRBJ2-2	-	CASSSGTGAPGELFF	TGTGCCAGCAGTTCCGGGACAGGGGCCCCCGGGGAGCTGTTTTTT
-	TRBV5-1	TRBJ1-3	-	CASSLAGGGSGNTIYF	TGCGCCAGCAGCTTGGCGGGAGGGGGCTCTGGAAACACCATATATTTT
-	TRBV7-2	TRBJ1-1	-	CASSFQVGQPNTEAFF	TGTGCCAGCAGCTTCCAGGTTGGACAGCCGAACACTGAAGCTTTCTTT
-	TRBV4-2	TRBJ1-2	-	CASSQDRGRYYGYTF	TGTGCCAGCAGCCAAGATAGGGGCAGGTACTATGGCTACACCTTC
-	TRBV5-4	TRBJ1-1	-	CASSSPPGVNTEAFF	TGTGCCAGCAGCTCCCCCCCGGGGGTTAACACTGAAGCTTTCTTT
-	TRBV10-1	TRBJ1-2	-	CASSDQRPLANYGYTF	TGCGCCAGCAGTGATCAAAGGCCCCTAGCTAACTATGGCTACACCTTC
-	TRBV18	TRBJ2-7	once	CASSPGRRGTYEQYF	TGTGCCAGCTCACCCGGAAGGAGGGGAACCTACGAGCAGTACTTC
-	TRBV10-1	TRBJ1-1	-	CASSDNSRNTEAFF	TGCGCCAGCAGTGATAACAGTCGGAACACTGAAGCTTTCTTT
TRBD1	TRBV5-4	TRBJ2-5	-	CASSSRGLETQYF	TGTGCCAGCAGCTCCAGGGGGCTTGAGACCCAGTACTTC
TRBD2	TRBV6-1	TRBJ2-2	-	CASSELAGAHGELFF	TGTGCCAGCAGTGAACTAGCGGGGGCCCACGGGGAGCTGTTTTTT
TRBD1	TRBV10-2	TRBJ2-7	-	CASSRPPTGGYEQYF	TGCGCCAGCAGCCGCCCCCCGACAGGGGGCTACGAGCAGTACTTC
-	TRBV2	TRBJ2-5	-	CASSSGQGGQETQYF	TGTGCCAGCAGCTCAGGACAGGGAGGGCAAGAGACCCAGTACTTC
TRBD2	TRBV2	TRBJ2-1	-	CASRPGLDGNEQFF	TGTGCCAGCAGGCCCGGACTAGATGGGAATGAGCAGTTCTTC
TRBD2	TRBV5-1	TRBJ2-1	-	CASSPGLAGDISYNEQFF	TGCGCCAGCAGCCCGGGACTAGCGGGGGACATCTCCTACAATGAGCAGTTCTTC
-	TRBV19	TRBJ2-1	-	CASGTGGSYNEQFF	TGTGCCAGCGGTACCGGGGGCTCCTACAATGAGCAGTTCTTC
-	TRBV28	TRBJ1-5	-	CASSLSVKGSNQPQHF	TGTGCCAGCAGTTTATCGGTCAAGGGGAGCAATCAGCCCCAGCATTTT
-	TRBV29-1	TRBJ1-1	-	CSVDRAGQHTEAFF	TGCAGCGTTGATAGGGCAGGGCAACACACTGAAGCTTTCTTT
-	TRBV5-6	TRBJ2-3	-	CASSLVDSLQDTQYF	TGTGCCAGCAGCTTGGTGGACAGCCTCCAAGATACGCAGTATTTT
-	TRBV27	TRBJ1-2	once	CASSLGLQGSGYTF	TGTGCCAGCAGTTTAGGGCTACAGGGCTCTGGCTACACCTTC
TRBD2	TRBV4-1	TRBJ2-5	-	CASSQTSTSGQETQYF	TGCGCCAGCAGCCAAACCTCGACTAGCGGGCAAGAGACCCAGTACTTC
-	TRBV2	TRBJ1-1	few	CASTRRGLNTEAFF	TGTGCCAGCACGCGCAGGGGACTGAACACTGAAGCTTTCTTT
-	TRBV28	TRBJ2-7	-	CASSLLIGRRGEQYF	TGTGCCAGCAGTTTACTTATTGGGCGCCGGGGCGAGCAGTACTTC
TRBD1	TRBV11-2	TRBJ1-1	-	CASSPRQGNTEAFF	TGTGCCAGCAGCCCTAGACAGGGGAACACTGAAGCTTTCTTT
-	TRBV5-1	TRBJ2-7	-	CASSSQSGQSLEQYF	TGCGCCAGCAGCTCACAGTCGGGACAATCTTTGGAGCAGTACTTC
-	TRBV5-1	TRBJ2-7	-	CASSATGSGDYEQYF	TGCGCCAGCAGCGCTACCGGGTCTGGTGACTACGAGCAGTACTTC
TRBD2	TRBV18	TRBJ2-1	-	CASRTSGGYNEQFF	TGTGCCAGCCGGACTAGCGGGGGGTACAATGAGCAGTTCTTC
-	TRBV5-1	TRBJ2-7	-	CASSFNRAYEQYF	TGCGCCAGCAGCTTTAACAGGGCCTACGAGCAGTACTTC
TRBD2	TRBV5-6	TRBJ2-2	-	CASSLWRSGGAGNGELFF	TGTGCCAGCAGCCTCTGGCGTAGCGGGGGGGCCGGCAACGGGGAGCTGTTTTTT
-	TRBV7-8	TRBJ1-1	-	CASSLGLANTEAFF	TGTGCCAGCAGCTTAGGGCTCGCGAACACTGAAGCTTTCTTT
TRBD1	TRBV12-5	TRBJ2-1	-	CASARTGQGHNEQFF	TGTGCTAGTGCCCGGACGGGACAGGGCCACAATGAGCAGTTCTTC
TRBD1	TRBV7-9	TRBJ1-2	-	CASSLAGTGINYGYTF	TGTGCCAGCAGCTTAGCCGGGACAGGTATTAACTATGGCTACACCTTC
-	TRBV10-3	TRBJ2-2	-	CAITGQNTGELFF	TGTGCCATCACCGGACAGAACACCGGGGAGCTGTTTTTT
TRBD1	TRBV18	TRBJ1-1	-	CASSTQGDTEAFF	TGTGCCAGCTCGACACAGGGGGACACTGAAGCTTTCTTT
-	TRBV5-6	TRBJ2-7	-	CASSHYSRQRAYEQYF	TGTGCCAGCAGCCACTATTCCCGTCAACGGGCCTACGAGCAGTACTTC
TRBD1	TRBV28	TRBJ1-4	-	CASRPTGMGEKLFF	TGTGCCAGCAGGCCGACAGGGATGGGTGAAAAACTGTTTTTT
TRBD1	TRBV9	TRBJ2-7	-	CASSITGTAYEQYF	TGTGCCAGCAGCATAACCGGGACAGCCTACGAGCAGTACTTC
-	TRBV4-2	TRBJ2-7	-	CASSLLGAAYEQYF	TGTGCCAGCAGCCTCTTGGGGGCAGCCTACGAGCAGTACTTC
-	TRBV11-2	TRBJ2-1	-	CASSPLDGSSYNEQFF	TGTGCCAGCAGCCCCCTGGACGGGAGCTCCTACAATGAGCAGTTCTTC
TRBD1	TRBV5-6	TRBJ1-2	-	CASSLVTGVLYGYTF	TGTGCCAGCAGCTTGGTTACAGGGGTTTTATATGGCTACACCTTC
TRBD2	TRBV13	TRBJ2-7	-	CASSPGLAGLDYEQYF	TGTGCCAGCAGCCCCGGACTAGCGGGTCTTGATTACGAGCAGTACTTC
TRBD1	TRBV19	TRBJ1-2	-	CASSLVPGQGQRF	TGTGCCAGTAGTCTCGTCCCGGGACAGGGACAAAGGTTC
TRBD2	TRBV15	TRBJ2-1	once	CATSGSLAGGPHEQFF	TGTGCCACCAGCGGATCCCTAGCGGGGGGGCCCCATGAGCAGTTCTTC
-	TRBV7-2	TRBJ1-1	-	CASSPGGVVGDTEAFF	TGTGCCAGCAGCCCGGGGGGAGTAGTCGGGGACACTGAAGCTTTCTTT
-	TRBV28	TRBJ2-1	-	CASSLTQGPEQFF	TGTGCCAGCAGTTTAACTCAGGGTCCGGAGCAGTTCTTC
-	TRBV9	TRBJ2-3	-	CASSVVGGAPDTQYF	TGTGCCAGCAGCGTAGTGGGGGGGGCCCCAGATACGCAGTATTTT
TRBD1	TRBV15	TRBJ1-5	few	CATSRGDRSNQPQHF	TGTGCCACCAGCAGGGGGGACAGAAGCAATCAGCCCCAGCATTTT